Each of the 24 T cell receptor beta chains below was sequenced from the same sample in a study of sequential checkpoint blockade in melanoma. Only in-frame clones appear in the TCRdb table, and some are missing; sequencing was by immunoSEQ multiplex PCR. The sample yields 460 or so clones, around 20% seen once. The treatment denotes: randomized to nivolumab then ipilimumab (arm A) or the reverse (arm B). Sequencing was performed on tumor tissue (inferred from file names), taken from a patient given nivolumab and ipilimumab in sequence. These receptors all stem from a human donor with melanoma.

The genes are TRBV28 and TRBJ2-7; the D gene is possibly TRBD2 (6 bases). CDR3 length: 15 residues. V was pared by 7 bases and J by 4 bases, with 20 bases between. Looked up from germline, CDR1 is MDHEN and CDR2 is SYDVKM. CDR3 DNA sequence: TGTGCCAGCACGGGGGAAAGCCTGGGGGGTTACGAGCAGTACTTC. Translated, it gives CASTGESLGGYEQYF.

This clone was recorded a few times. CDR3 region: CASSLRGSGYTF. CDR3 coding DNA: TGTGCCAGCAGTCTGAGGGGATCTGGCTACACCTTC. The chain joins TRBV28 to TRBJ1-2; D might be TRBD1 (5 bases). The CDR3 sequence is 12 residues long. Germline CDR1 MDHEN, CDR2 SYDVKM. V was clipped by 5 bases and J by 7 bases, with 11 bases between them.

This clone occurred a few times. This chain joins TRBV6-8 and TRBJ2-7; TRBD2 aligns across 10 bases. Trimming took 4 bases from V and 3 from J; bases not matched to a gene: 9. Germline V gene sequence: CDR1 MNHGY, CDR2 SAAAGT. This CDR3 is 16 amino acids long. For the CDR3, the DNA is TGTGCCAGCAGTTCCCCTGGACTAGCGGTAGGCTACGAGCAGTACTTC. Its protein is CASSSPGLAVGYEQYF.

This clone turned up a few times. This sequence joins TRBV6-8 and TRBJ1-1, with D possibly matching TRBD1 (5 bases). CDR3 length: 13 residues. Germline values: CDR1 MNHGY, CDR2 SAAAGT. V dropped 6 bases and J dropped 4 bases, with 12 bases sitting between them. Here the CDR3 reads CASSFTGGTEAFF. CDR3 nucleotide sequence: TGTGCCAGCAGCTTTACTGGGGGCACTGAAGCTTTCTTT.

By share, this clone ranks as large. The V call is TRBV11-3, the J call TRBJ2-7, with 9 bases fitting TRBD2. V lost 5 bases to trimming and J lost 3 bases; unmatched junction nucleotides: 14. Looked up from germline, CDR1 is SGHNT and CDR2 is YENEEA. This CDR3 is built from 17 residues. The CDR3 reads CASSQGGASGMLYEQYF. The CDR3 DNA sequence: TGTGCCAGCAGCCAAGGGGGGGCTAGCGGGATGCTCTACGAGCAGTACTTC.

Turning to this clone: One end of the junction fails to match germline, which may point to a read error. The rearrangement links TRBV6-8 to TRBJ2-2; possible D gene TRBD2, 6 bases. Germline values: CDR1 MNHGY, CDR2 SAAAGT. The CDR3 length is 14 residues. This CDR3 reads CAISSGSNTGELFF. CDR3 DNA: TGTGCCATCAGTAGCGGTTCTAACACCGGGGAGCTGTTTTTT.

This chain links TRBV9 with TRBJ2-2; 8 positions match TRBD2. CDR1 is SGDLS and CDR2 is YYNGEE in the germline V gene. This CDR3 has 16 residues. V lost 1 base, J lost 1 base, and 3 bases stayed unmatched. The CDR3 bases are TGTGCCAGCAGCGTATCTGCGGGGGGGAACACCGGGGAGCTGTTTTTT. It is translated as CASSVSAGGNTGELFF.

The V call is TRBV15, the J call TRBJ2-3; perhaps TRBD1 as D (5 bases). The CDR3 is 15 amino acids. Germline assignment: CDR1 LNHNV and CDR2 YYDKDF (reference sequence). V lost 5 bases and J lost 6, with 18 bases in between. CDR3 nucleotides: TGTGCCACCAGCCCGCCGAAGGGGCAATCGGATACGCAGTATTTT. Its translation is CATSPPKGQSDTQYF.

In its sample, this clone ranks as medium-sized. V usage is TRBV11-3 and J usage is TRBJ1-5; 9 bases line up with TRBD1. Germline V gene lookup returns CDR1 SGHNT and CDR2 YENEEA. This CDR3 contains 14 residues. The trim removed 4 bases at V and 5 bases at J, leaving 3 bases unmatched. Here the CDR3 DNA reads TGTGCCAGCAGCTCCGGACAGGGGTATCAGCCCCAGCATTTT. Its translation is CASSSGQGYQPQHF.

There are a few counts of this clone. The chain has TRBV9 and TRBJ2-3; 7 nucleotides align to TRBD1. Germline lookup yields CDR1 SGDLS and CDR2 YYNGEE. With 0 bases clipped from V and 9 bases from J, the junction kept 1 base outside the gene matches. This CDR3 contains 12 residues. The CDR3 DNA sequence: TGTGCCAGCAGCGTAGGGGGACAGACGCAGTATTTT. Translated: CASSVGGQTQYF.

The chain uses TRBV25-1 and TRBJ1-2, with 7 bases identical to TRBD1. This CDR3 is built from 17 residues. Germline assignment: CDR1 MGHDK and CDR2 SYGVNS. V shed 7 bases, J shed 1 base, and the junction held 15 bases outside the gene matches. The CDR3 bases are TGTGCCAGCACCGGACAGGACCCTACGACGTTTAACTATGGCTACACCTTC. This encodes CASTGQDPTTFNYGYTF.

This chain links TRBV30 with TRBJ2-5; no clear D gene. Trimming removed 0 bases at V and 5 bases at J, with 16 bases between. The CDR3 consists of 15 residues. Germline lookup yields CDR1 GTSNPN and CDR2 SVGIG (reference sequence). The CDR3, as DNA: TGTGCCTGGAGTGTAAGTCGGCCTTCGCGGGAGACCCAGTACTTC. As protein: CAWSVSRPSRETQYF. Using reference TRBV30 and TRBJ2-5 for the parts outside the CDR3, the full variable domain is SQTIHQWPATLVQPVGSPLSLECTVEGTSNPNLYWYRQAAGRGLQLLFYSVGIGQISSEVPQNLSASRPQDRQFILSSKKLLLSDSGFYLCAWSVSRPSRETQYFGPGTRLLVL.

By share, this clone counts as medium-sized. This chain joins TRBV11-3 and TRBJ2-7; 8 bases fit TRBD2. The germline gives CDR1 SGHNT, CDR2 YENEEA. The trim removed 5 bases at V and 3 bases at J, leaving 12 bases unmatched. This CDR3 is built from 16 residues. This CDR3 is CASSPREREPHYEQYF. The CDR3 DNA is TGTGCCAGCAGCCCCCGAGAGCGGGAGCCCCACTACGAGCAGTACTTC. The full variable domain, rest sourced from reference TRBV11-3 and TRBJ2-7, is EAGVVQSPRYKIIEKKQPVAFWCNPISGHNTLYWYLQNLGQGPELLIRYENEEAVDDSQLPKDRFSAERLKGVDSTLKIQPAELGDSAVYLCASSPREREPHYEQYFGPGTRLTVT.

This clone qualifies as medium-sized (0.01 to 0.1%). The chain recombines TRBV11-3 with TRBJ2-1; D may be TRBD1 (6 bases). Trimming cost V 3 bases and J 1 base, with 13 bases left between them. The germline CDR1 and CDR2 sequences are SGHNT and YENEEA. This CDR3 comprises 16 residues. The CDR3 bases are TGTGCCAGCAGCTTCGACAGGTTTAGGTCCTACAATGAGCAGTTCTTC. This translates into CASSFDRFRSYNEQFF.

This clone has a single count. The rearrangement links TRBV19 to TRBJ1-5, with D possibly TRBD1 on 5 matching bases. The V end was cut by 5 bases, the J end by 6 bases, with 14 bases between. This CDR3 is 14 amino acids long. Germline V CDR1 and CDR2: LNHDA, SQIVND (reference sequence). CDR3 residues: CASSLGHYLQPQHF. DNA for the CDR3: TGTGCCAGTAGTCTAGGACACTATCTTCAGCCCCAGCATTTT. Together with reference TRBV19 and TRBJ1-5, the CDR3 gives the full variable domain: DGGITQSPKYLFRKEGQNVTLSCEQNLNHDAMYWYRQDPGQGLRLIYYSQIVNDFQKGDIAEGYSVSREKKESFPLTVTSAQKNPTAFYLCASSLGHYLQPQHFGDGTRLSIL.

Only a few counts were recorded for this clone. The rearrangement joins TRBV6-8 to TRBJ2-2; TRBD1 is a possible D gene (6 bases). Trimming shortened V by 5 bases and J by 5 bases, and 9 bases separated the two germline ends. CDR3 length equals 13 residues. CDR1 is MNHGY and CDR2 is SAAAGT in the germline V gene. CDR3 in amino acids: CASSGQRTGELFF. The CDR3 DNA follows: TGTGCCAGCAGTGGACAGCGGACCGGGGAGCTGTTTTTT.

This clone was recorded a few times. The chain couples TRBV28 to TRBJ1-5; D not resolved. V lost 7 bases and J 3 bases, leaving 19 bases between the germline ends. Germline CDR1 and CDR2: MDHEN and SYDVKM. The CDR3 length is 16 residues. The CDR3 here is CASTPRGQRHNQPQHF. CDR3 sequence (DNA): TGTGCCAGCACCCCACGTGGGCAGAGACACAATCAGCCCCAGCATTTT.

The chain employs TRBV5-1 and TRBJ2-1, with 8 bases matching TRBD2. Germline CDR1 and CDR2: SGHRS and YFSETQ. This CDR3 comprises 15 residues. V shed 5 bases and J 7 bases; nucleotides not matched to a gene: 11. CDR3 sequence: CASSREGLPLNEQFF. The CDR3 DNA follows: TGCGCCAGCAGTCGGGAGGGGTTACCCCTAAATGAGCAGTTCTTC.

Only a few counts were recorded for this clone. The V gene is TRBV6-8, the J gene TRBJ1-5, with D perhaps matching TRBD1 (6 bases). Per the germline V gene, CDR1 is MNHGY and CDR2 is SAAAGT. The CDR3 runs 13 residues. V dropped 4 bases and J dropped 7 bases, with 11 bases sitting between them. CDR3 residues: CASSLQGQQPQHF. In DNA form, the CDR3 reads TGTGCCAGCAGTTTACAGGGCCAGCAGCCCCAGCATTTT.

This clone was observed a handful of times. The chain couples TRBV6-8 to TRBJ1-5; D unclear. The CDR3 extends over 12 amino acids. Per the germline V gene, CDR1 is MNHGY and CDR2 is SAAAGT. V dropped 4 bases and J dropped 7 bases, with 8 bases sitting between them. The chain's CDR3 is CASSFLGQPQHF. As DNA, the CDR3 is TGTGCCAGCAGTTTTTTGGGGCAGCCCCAGCATTTT.

This clone was seen a handful of times. This rearrangement joins TRBV30 to TRBJ2-3, with a weak D call TRBD2 (6 bases). V lost 5 bases and J 1 base, leaving 13 bases between the germline ends. The CDR3 runs to 14 residues. The germline gives CDR1 GTSNPN, CDR2 SVGIG (reference sequence). Here the CDR3 reads CAWGGGLGTDTQYF. The CDR3 DNA follows: TGTGCCTGGGGGGGAGGATTGGGCACAGATACGCAGTATTTT. Full variable domain (rest looked up from reference TRBV30 and TRBJ2-3): SQTIHQWPATLVQPVGSPLSLECTVEGTSNPNLYWYRQAAGRGLQLLFYSVGIGQISSEVPQNLSASRPQDRQFILSSKKLLLSDSGFYLCAWGGGLGTDTQYFGPGTRLTVL.

The chain combines TRBV5-1 with TRBJ2-6; D remains ambiguous. CDR1 and CDR2 from the germline V gene are SGHRS and YFSETQ. V lost 6 bases and J lost 0, with 13 bases in between. CDR3 length: 16 residues. The CDR3 loop reads CASKPNSRSGANVLTF. In DNA form, the CDR3 reads TGCGCCAGCAAACCCAACAGCCGCTCTGGGGCCAACGTCCTGACTTTC.

The chain recombines TRBV28 with TRBJ2-5; 7 bases fit TRBD1. V dropped 2 bases and J dropped 4; count of bases not matched to a gene: 7. The CDR3 runs 15 residues. The V gene's germline CDR1 is MDHEN and CDR2 SYDVKM. The CDR3 region is CASSLRGQSGETQYF. Here the CDR3 DNA reads TGTGCCAGCAGTTTACGGGGACAGTCGGGAGAGACCCAGTACTTC. The variable domain in full, completed from reference TRBV28 and TRBJ2-5, reads DVKVTQSSRYLVKRTGEKVFLECVQDMDHENMFWYRQDPGLGLRLIYFSYDVKMKEKGDIPEGYSVSREKKERFSLILESASTNQTSMYLCASSLRGQSGETQYFGPGTRLLVL.

This clone is medium-sized (0.01 to 0.1%) in the sample. The rearrangement links TRBV11-3 to TRBJ2-2; 11 nucleotides agree with TRBD1. The junction had 6 bases not matched to a gene; V was cut back by 6 bases and J by 6 bases. CDR1 and CDR2 (germline): SGHNT, YENEEA. The CDR3 is 15 residues long. CDR3 nucleotides: TGTGCCAGCAGTCCCCCGGGACAGGGGGCCGGGGAGCTGTTTTTT. The encoded protein is CASSPPGQGAGELFF.